These T cell receptor beta chains were read from a single sample in a study of CD8 T cells in Susac syndrome. MiXCR was run by TCRdb on the immunoSEQ multiplex PCR reads, yielding one entry per CDR3 protein. The profile shows around 300,000 distinct CDR3 sequences, about 92% of them singletons. The sample taken for sequencing was CD4+ T cells from PBMCs. The source of these receptors is a human donor with multiple sclerosis. Both conserved end residues are part of each CDR3. The D gene is left open where the match is weak. For some rows the clone size is stated as once, few or many, or as a class when expanded; others skip it.

v_call	j_call	d_call	clone_size	cdr3_aa	cdr3_nt
TRBV6-2/TRBV6-3	TRBJ2-1	TRBD2	.	CASSYPGGGLAGGKFF	TGTGCCAGCAGTTACCCCGGAGGGGGACTAGCGGGAGGCAAGTTCTTC
TRBV19	TRBJ1-1	.	.	CASSNRARDTEAFF	TGTGCCAGCTCCAACAGGGCCCGCGACACTGAAGCTTTCTTT
TRBV6-6	TRBJ1-1	TRBD1	.	CASSSGTVPSREEAFF	TGTGCCAGCAGCTCCGGGACAGTCCCGTCAAGAGAAGAAGCTTTCTTT
TRBV5-1	TRBJ2-5	.	.	CASSEVNSEETQYF	TGCGCCAGCAGCGAGGTAAATAGTGAAGAGACCCAGTACTTC
TRBV7-6	TRBJ2-3	.	.	CASSLGAGVDTQYF	TGTGCCAGCAGCTTAGGCGCCGGGGTGGATACGCAGTATTTT
TRBV3-1	TRBJ2-7	.	.	CASSQRDEQYF	TGTGCCAGCAGCCAAAGGGACGAGCAGTACTTC
TRBV20-1	TRBJ2-1	TRBD2	.	CSASDALAGRTNEQFF	TGCAGTGCTAGCGACGCCCTAGCGGGGAGGACTAATGAGCAGTTCTTC
TRBV20-1	TRBJ2-7	.	once	CSARDQGSSYEQYF	TGCAGTGCTAGAGATCAGGGAAGCTCCTACGAGCAGTACTTC
TRBV12-3/TRBV12-4	TRBJ1-2	.	.	CASSFGRQNYGYTF	TGTGCCAGCAGTTTTGGGCGGCAGAACTATGGCTACACCTTC
TRBV5-4	TRBJ1-2	.	.	CASTNAGGYTF	TGTGCCAGCACCAACGCGGGGGGCTACACCTTC
TRBV20-1	TRBJ2-2	.	.	CSAPGSSVSNTGELFF	TGCAGTGCTCCAGGGTCTAGCGTTTCGAACACCGGGGAGCTGTTTTTT
TRBV23-1	TRBJ1-2	.	.	CASTRGGVGYGYTF	TGCGCCAGCACGAGGGGAGGGGTCGGCTATGGCTACACCTTC
TRBV6-5	TRBJ1-2	TRBD1	.	CASSPRQGYGYTF	TGTGCCAGCAGTCCCCGACAGGGGTATGGCTACACCTTC
TRBV20-1	TRBJ2-7	.	.	CSARDQRVLSYEQYF	TGCAGTGCTAGAGATCAGAGGGTCCTCTCCTACGAGCAGTACTTC
TRBV6-2/TRBV6-3	TRBJ2-3	.	.	CASSYSALAPDTQYF	TGTGCCAGCAGTTACTCAGCCCTAGCTCCAGATACGCAGTATTTT
TRBV12-3/TRBV12-4	TRBJ1-1	.	.	CASSSRSTEAFF	TGTGCCAGCAGTTCCCGGAGCACTGAAGCTTTCTTT
TRBV5-1	TRBJ1-4	.	.	CASSFLEGGKLFF	TGCGCCAGCAGCTTCTTGGAGGGGGGGAAACTGTTTTTT
TRBV24-1	TRBJ2-3	TRBD1	once	CATSGEGATDTQYF	TGTGCCACCAGCGGAGAGGGGGCAACAGATACGCAGTATTTT
TRBV5-4	TRBJ2-3	.	.	CASSLVGTDTQYF	TGTGCCAGCAGCTTGGTAGGCACAGATACGCAGTATTTT
TRBV29-1	TRBJ2-5	.	.	CSVEEISQETQYF	TGCAGCGTTGAAGAAATTTCCCAAGAGACCCAGTACTTC
TRBV19	TRBJ2-1	TRBD2	.	CASSIWASGLENEQFF	TGTGCCAGTAGTATTTGGGCTAGCGGGCTTGAAAATGAGCAGTTCTTC
TRBV6-5	TRBJ2-6	.	few	CASSRGAGANVLTF	TGTGCCAGCAGTCGGGGCGCCGGGGCCAACGTCCTGACTTTC
TRBV5-1	TRBJ2-2	TRBD1	.	CASMPQGGSGELFF	TGCGCCAGCATGCCACAGGGGGGATCCGGGGAGCTGTTTTTT
TRBV3-1	TRBJ2-1	TRBD2	.	CASSQLPSGGADEQFF	TGTGCCAGCAGTCAGTTGCCTAGCGGGGGGGCAGATGAGCAGTTCTTC
TRBV5-4	TRBJ2-3	.	.	CASSLEWGPADTQYF	TGTGCCAGCAGCTTGGAGTGGGGGCCGGCGGATACGCAGTATTTT
TRBV20-1	TRBJ2-3	TRBD2	.	CSASRAAGDLDTQYF	TGCAGTGCTTCAAGGGCGGCGGGAGACTTAGATACGCAGTATTTT
TRBV2	TRBJ2-3	.	.	CASSGDRGAPDTQYF	TGTGCCAGCAGTGGTGACAGAGGCGCCCCAGATACGCAGTATTTT
TRBV29-1	TRBJ2-5	.	once	CSVSGPGQETQYF	TGCAGCGTTTCCGGGCCGGGCCAAGAGACCCAGTACTTC
TRBV29-1	TRBJ2-7	TRBD2	.	CSVVRDYSYEQYF	TGCAGCGTTGTGCGGGACTATTCCTACGAGCAGTACTTC
TRBV10-3	TRBJ2-1	.	.	CAIASTVVNEQFF	TGTGCCATCGCCTCGACCGTAGTCAATGAGCAGTTCTTC
TRBV7-2	TRBJ2-3	TRBD2	.	CASSRSGAGGSYTQYF	TGTGCCAGCAGCCGTTCCGGGGCGGGGGGATCCTATACGCAGTATTTT
TRBV7-7	TRBJ2-3	TRBD2	.	CASSPSGGAWTQYF	TGTGCTAGCAGCCCTAGCGGGGGGGCCTGGACGCAGTATTTT
TRBV12-3/TRBV12-4	TRBJ1-5	.	few	CASSQGMGQPQHF	TGTGCCAGCAGCCAGGGGATGGGTCAGCCCCAGCATTTT
TRBV28	TRBJ1-2	.	.	CASSLSRGYGYTF	TGTGCCAGCAGTTTAAGTAGAGGCTATGGCTACACCTTC
TRBV18	TRBJ1-1	.	.	CASSPRVAGQGTEALF	TGTGCCAGCTCACCAAGGGTCGCAGGGCAGGGCACTGAAGCTTTGTTT
TRBV5-1	TRBJ2-7	TRBD1	.	CASSGDRDPYEQYF	TGCGCCAGCAGCGGGGACAGGGACCCCTACGAGCAGTACTTC